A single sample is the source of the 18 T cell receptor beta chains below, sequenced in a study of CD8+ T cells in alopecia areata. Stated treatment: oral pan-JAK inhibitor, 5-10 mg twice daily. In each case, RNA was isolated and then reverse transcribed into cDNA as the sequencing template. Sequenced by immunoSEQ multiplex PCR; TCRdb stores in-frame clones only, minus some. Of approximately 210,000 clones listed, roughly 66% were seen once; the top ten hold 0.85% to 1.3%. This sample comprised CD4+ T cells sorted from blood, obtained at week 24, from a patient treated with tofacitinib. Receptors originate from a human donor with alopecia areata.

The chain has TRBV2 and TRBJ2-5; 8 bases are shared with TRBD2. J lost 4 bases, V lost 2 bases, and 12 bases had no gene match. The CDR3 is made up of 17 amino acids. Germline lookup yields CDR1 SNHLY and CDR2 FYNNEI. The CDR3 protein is CASSERTPASGGETQYF. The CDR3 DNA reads TGTGCCAGCAGTGAAAGAACCCCGGCCAGCGGGGGAGAGACCCAGTACTTC.

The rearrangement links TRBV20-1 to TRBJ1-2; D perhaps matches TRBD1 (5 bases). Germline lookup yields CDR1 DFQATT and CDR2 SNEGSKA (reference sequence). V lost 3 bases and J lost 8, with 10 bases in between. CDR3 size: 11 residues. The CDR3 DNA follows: TGCAGTGCTAGTGGAGGGGTAGGCTACACCTTC. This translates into CSASGGVGYTF.

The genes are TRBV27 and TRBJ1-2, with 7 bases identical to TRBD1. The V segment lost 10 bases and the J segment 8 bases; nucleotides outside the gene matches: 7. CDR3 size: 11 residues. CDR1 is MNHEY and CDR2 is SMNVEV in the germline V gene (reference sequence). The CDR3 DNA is TGTGCCACCGGGACAGTGGGAGGCTACACCTTC. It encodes CATGTVGGYTF.

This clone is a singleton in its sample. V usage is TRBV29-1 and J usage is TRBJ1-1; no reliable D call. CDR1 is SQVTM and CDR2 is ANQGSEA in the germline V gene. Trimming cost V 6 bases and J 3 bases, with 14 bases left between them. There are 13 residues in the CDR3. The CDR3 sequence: CSVDPKGYTEAFF. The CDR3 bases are TGCAGCGTAGACCCCAAGGGATACACTGAAGCTTTCTTT.

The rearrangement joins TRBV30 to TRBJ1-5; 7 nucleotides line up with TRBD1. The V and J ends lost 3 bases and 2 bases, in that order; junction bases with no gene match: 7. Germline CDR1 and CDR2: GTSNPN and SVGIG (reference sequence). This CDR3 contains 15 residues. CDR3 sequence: CAWSTAQGGNQPQHF. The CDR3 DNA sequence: TGTGCCTGGAGCACAGCCCAGGGGGGCAATCAGCCCCAGCATTTT. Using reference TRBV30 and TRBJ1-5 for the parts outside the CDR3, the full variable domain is SQTIHQWPATLVQPVGSPLSLECTVEGTSNPNLYWYRQAAGRGLQLLFYSVGIGQISSEVPQNLSASRPQDRQFILSSKKLLLSDSGFYLCAWSTAQGGNQPQHFGDGTRLSIL.

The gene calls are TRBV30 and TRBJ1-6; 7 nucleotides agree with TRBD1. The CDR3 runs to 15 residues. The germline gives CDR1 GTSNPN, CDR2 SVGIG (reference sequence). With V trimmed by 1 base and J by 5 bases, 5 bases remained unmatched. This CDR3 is CAWSGAQGDNSPLHF. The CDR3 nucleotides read TGTGCCTGGAGTGGGGCCCAGGGGGATAATTCACCCCTCCACTTT.

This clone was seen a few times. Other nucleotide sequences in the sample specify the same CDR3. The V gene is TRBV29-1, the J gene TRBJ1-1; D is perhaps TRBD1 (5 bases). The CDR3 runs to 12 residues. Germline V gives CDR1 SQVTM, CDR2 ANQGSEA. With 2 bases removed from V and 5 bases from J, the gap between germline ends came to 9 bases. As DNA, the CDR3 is TGCAGCGTTGAACAGGGAGGGACTGAAGCTTTCTTT. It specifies CSVEQGGTEAFF.

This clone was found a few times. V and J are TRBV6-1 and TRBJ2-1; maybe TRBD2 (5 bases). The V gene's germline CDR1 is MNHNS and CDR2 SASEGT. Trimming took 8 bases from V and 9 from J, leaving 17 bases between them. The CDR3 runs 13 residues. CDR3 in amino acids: CASLETSGGEQFF. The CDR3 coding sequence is TGTGCCAGCCTGGAAACCTCCGGAGGTGAGCAGTTCTTC.

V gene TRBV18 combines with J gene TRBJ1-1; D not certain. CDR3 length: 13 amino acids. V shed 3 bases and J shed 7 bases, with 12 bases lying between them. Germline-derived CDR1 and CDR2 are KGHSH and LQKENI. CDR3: CASSPMGEDEAFF. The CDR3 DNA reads TGTGCCAGCTCACCGATGGGAGAGGATGAAGCTTTCTTT.

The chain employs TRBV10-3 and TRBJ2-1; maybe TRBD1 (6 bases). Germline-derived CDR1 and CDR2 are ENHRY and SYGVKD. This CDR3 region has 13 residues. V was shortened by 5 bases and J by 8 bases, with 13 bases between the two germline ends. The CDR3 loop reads CAISKTGLDEQFF. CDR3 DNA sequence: TGTGCCATCAGTAAGACAGGTCTTGATGAGCAGTTCTTC.

The CDR3 bases are TGCAGCGTTACCCGACAGGGGAGCGAGCAGTACTTC. It yields the protein CSVTRQGSEQYF. The genes are TRBV29-1 and TRBJ2-7; TRBD1 aligns across 8 bases. Germline lookup yields CDR1 SQVTM and CDR2 ANQGSEA. Losses at the gene ends were 5 bases for V and 6 bases for J; bases not matched to a gene: 6. The CDR3 covers 12 residues.

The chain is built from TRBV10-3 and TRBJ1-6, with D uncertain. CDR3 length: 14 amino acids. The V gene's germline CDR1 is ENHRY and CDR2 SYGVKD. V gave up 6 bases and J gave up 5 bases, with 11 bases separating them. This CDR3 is CAISPKRDNSPLHF. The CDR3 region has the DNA TGTGCCATCAGCCCAAAACGGGATAATTCACCCCTCCACTTT.

CDR3 sequence reads: CASGPPHRGRSYEQYF. In nucleotides, the CDR3 is TGTGCTAGTGGTCCCCCCCACAGGGGAAGGAGCTACGAGCAGTACTTC. V usage is TRBV12-5 and J usage is TRBJ2-7; 7 bases align to TRBD1. V dropped 5 bases and J dropped 3; count of bases not matched to a gene: 13. Germline V lookup: CDR1 LGHNT, CDR2 FRNRAP. This CDR3 spans 16 amino acids.

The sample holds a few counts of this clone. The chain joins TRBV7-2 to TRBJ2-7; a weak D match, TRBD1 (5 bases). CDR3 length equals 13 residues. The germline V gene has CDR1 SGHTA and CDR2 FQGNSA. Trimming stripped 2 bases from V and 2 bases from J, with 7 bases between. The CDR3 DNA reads TGTGCCAGCAGCTTACTACAGGCCTACGAGCAGTACTTC. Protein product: CASSLLQAYEQYF.

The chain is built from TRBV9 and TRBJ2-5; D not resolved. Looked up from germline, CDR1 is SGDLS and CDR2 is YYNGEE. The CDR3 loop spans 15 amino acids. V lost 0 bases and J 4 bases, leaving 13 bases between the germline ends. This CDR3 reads CASSVGWTSPETQYF. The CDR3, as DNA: TGTGCCAGCAGCGTAGGATGGACCTCCCCAGAGACCCAGTACTTC.

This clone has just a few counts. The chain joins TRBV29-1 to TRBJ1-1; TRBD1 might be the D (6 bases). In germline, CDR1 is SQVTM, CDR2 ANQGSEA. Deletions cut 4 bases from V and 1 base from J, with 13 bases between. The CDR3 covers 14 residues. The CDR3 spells CSVGGRQTNTEAFF. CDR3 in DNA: TGCAGCGTTGGGGGGCGACAGACGAACACTGAAGCTTTCTTT.

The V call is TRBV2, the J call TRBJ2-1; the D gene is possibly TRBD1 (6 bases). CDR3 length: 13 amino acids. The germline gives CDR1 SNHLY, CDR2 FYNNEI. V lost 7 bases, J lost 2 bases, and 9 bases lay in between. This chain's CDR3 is CASTRGAYNEQFF. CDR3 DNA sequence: TGTGCCAGCACCAGGGGAGCCTACAATGAGCAGTTCTTC.

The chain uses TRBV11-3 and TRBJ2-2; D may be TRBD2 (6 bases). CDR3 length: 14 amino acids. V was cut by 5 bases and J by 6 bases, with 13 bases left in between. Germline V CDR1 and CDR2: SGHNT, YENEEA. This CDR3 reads CASSVTSLAGELFF. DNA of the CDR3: TGTGCCAGCAGCGTCACTAGCTTGGCCGGGGAGCTGTTTTTT.